A single sample gave rise to the 12 T cell receptor beta chains below, sequenced in a study of T cell responses to AZD1222 COVID-19 vaccine. Sequenced by immunoSEQ multiplex PCR; TCRdb stores in-frame clones only, minus some. The sample consists of about 150,000 clones, about 91% of them appearing once. This material consisted of peripheral blood, taken on day 0 of MenACWY control vaccination. The receptor set was obtained from an adult in good health.

The CDR3 DNA reads TGCGCCAGCAGCGACGTGTTTAACTACGAGCAGTACTTC. It encodes CASSDVFNYEQYF. The V and J genes are TRBV4-1 and TRBJ2-7; D gene uncertain. Trimming removed 5 bases at V and 3 bases at J, with 11 bases between. This CDR3 spans 13 amino acids. CDR1 MGHRA and CDR2 YSYEKL come from the germline V gene.

The gene calls are TRBV7-3 and TRBJ2-3; D unresolved. The V end lost 2 bases, the J end lost 5 bases, and 17 bases lay between the germline ends. Germline loops: CDR1 SGHTA, CDR2 FQGTGA. CDR3 length equals 16 residues. Here the CDR3 DNA reads TGTGCCAGCAGCTTACCACTGGGCGCCCCGGGAGATACGCAGTATTTT. This encodes CASSLPLGAPGDTQYF.

There are a few counts of this clone. The chain combines TRBV2 with TRBJ1-1; possibly TRBD1 for D (5 bases). The V and J ends lost 6 bases and 4 bases respectively, with 15 bases between them. CDR3 length equals 14 residues. CDR1 is SNHLY, CDR2 FYNNEI, per germline. CDR3 sequence (DNA): TGTGCCAGCAGAGTATCAGGGAGGCGCACTGAAGCTTTCTTT. Its translation is CASRVSGRRTEAFF.

The chain carries TRBV4-2 and TRBJ2-5; D gene unclear. V dropped 4 bases and J dropped 2 bases, with 8 bases sitting between them. This CDR3 region has 13 residues. The germline CDR1 and CDR2 sequences are LGHNA and YNFKEQ. Here the CDR3 DNA reads TGTGCCAGCAGCCGGGAATCGCAAGAGACCCAGTACTTC. The encoded protein is CASSRESQETQYF.

V gene TRBV12-3 or TRBV12-4 combines with J gene TRBJ2-3, with D uncertain. This CDR3 comprises 11 residues. V lost 6 bases to trimming and J lost 3 bases, with 4 bases between them. CDR3 coding DNA: TGTGCCAGCAGGGAGACAGATACGCAGTATTTT. As protein: CASRETDTQYF.

This chain links TRBV28 with TRBJ2-3, with 8 bases matching TRBD2. V was clipped by 5 bases and J by 4 bases; unmatched bases: 2. This CDR3 region has 13 residues. CDR1 and CDR2 from the germline V gene are MDHEN and SYDVKM. The DNA for the CDR3 is TGTGCCAGCAGTCCGGGAGGGCCAGATACGCAGTATTTT. This codes for CASSPGGPDTQYF.

The gene calls are TRBV7-9 and TRBJ2-2; 8 bases align to TRBD2. V trimming: 4 bases; J trimming: 5 bases; junction bases outside the gene matches: 18. The V gene's germline CDR1 is SEHNR and CDR2 FQNEAQ (reference sequence). This CDR3 has 19 amino acids. The CDR3 here is CASSSLSLSGSRLTGELFF. The CDR3 nucleotides are TGTGCCAGCAGCTCGCTCTCCTTAAGCGGGAGCAGGTTGACCGGGGAGCTGTTTTTT.

The chain carries TRBV7-9 and TRBJ1-6; D gene uncertain. The germline V gene encodes CDR1 SEHNR and CDR2 FQNEAQ (reference sequence). Deletions cut 4 bases from V and 7 bases from J, with 8 bases between. This CDR3 is built from 13 residues. CDR3 nucleotides: TGTGCCAGCAGCTCTTTGGGCAATTCACCCCTCCACTTT. Its translation: CASSSLGNSPLHF.

The rearrangement uses TRBV11-2 and TRBJ1-4, with D possibly being TRBD1 (6 bases). The CDR3 has 15 residues. The V gene's germline CDR1 is SGHAT and CDR2 FQNNGV. Trimming stripped 5 bases from V and 8 bases from J, with 18 bases between. The CDR3 region has the DNA TGTGCCAGCAGCACCCTGGGGGGGGGCGACGAAAAACTGTTTTTT. It is translated as CASSTLGGGDEKLFF.

J is TRBJ2-3 and V is TRBV7-6, with 11 positions matching TRBD2. J gave up 3 bases and V 5 bases, and 4 bases lay outside the gene matches. CDR3 size: 15 residues. Germline lookup yields CDR1 SGHVS and CDR2 FNYEAQ. CDR3 sequence: CASSHWTSGTDTQYF. CDR3 nucleotides: TGTGCCAGCAGCCACTGGACTAGCGGGACAGATACGCAGTATTTT.

CDR3 residues: CASSSQGASVEQFF. The DNA of the CDR3 is TGTGCCAGCAGCTCCCAGGGGGCAAGCGTCGAGCAGTTCTTC. This chain uses TRBV9 with TRBJ2-1, with 8 bases aligning to TRBD1. V shed 4 bases and J 10 bases; nucleotides not matched to a gene: 10. Germline values: CDR1 SGDLS, CDR2 YYNGEE. The CDR3 has 14 amino acids.

This sequence joins TRBV20-1 and TRBJ1-5; 8 nucleotides agree with TRBD1. From germline, CDR1 is DFQATT and CDR2 SNEGSKA (reference sequence). V lost 3 bases to trimming and J lost 4 bases; unmatched junction nucleotides: 5. The CDR3 covers 14 residues. The CDR3 bases are TGCAGTGCTAGTTCCGACAGGGGAAATCAGCCCCAGCATTTT. As protein: CSASSDRGNQPQHF.